The 29 T cell receptor beta chains given below trace back to one sample, sequenced in a study of T-cell memory formation after mild COVID-19. MiXCR, applied by TCRdb to the 5' RACE reads, yields one record per CDR3 protein. The table shows 300,000 to 350,000 distinct CDR3 sequences, with 15% to 20% occurring only once. The sequencing input was PBMCs or a T cell subset sorted from them (not recorded which). The receptors were gathered from a man aged 18 to 29 who had mild COVID-19 (a few samples of this study predate the infection). Cell type and time point are not known.

This clonotype turned up a few times. V usage is TRBV10-3 and J usage is TRBJ1-2, with a weak D call TRBD1 (6 bases). Germline lookup yields CDR1 ENHRY and CDR2 SYGVKD. The CDR3 sequence is 14 residues long. V was cut by 10 bases and J by 5 bases, with 20 bases left in between. CDR3 coding DNA: TGTGCCACCGAACGTGGGGGGGCTACATATGGCTACACCTTC. Its translation: CATERGGATYGYTF.

This clonotype appeared a few times. This chain joins TRBV20-1 and TRBJ1-1, with D uncertain. In germline, CDR1 is DFQATT, CDR2 SNEGSKA (reference sequence). V lost 0 bases, J lost 7 bases, and 18 bases lay in between. The CDR3 is 15 residues long. The CDR3 DNA sequence: TGCAGTGCTAGAGATCCCCGTCGGGGAGAAAGTGAAGCTTTCTTT. Translated, it gives CSARDPRRGESEAFF.

The gene calls are TRBV5-6 and TRBJ2-2, with TRBD2 identical over 9 bases. The ends lost 1 base at V and 4 bases at J; junction bases unmatched: 8. The CDR3 totals 17 residues. The germline V gene has CDR1 SGHDT and CDR2 YYEEEE. CDR3 coding DNA: TGTGCCAGCAGCTTGAGACTAGCGGTGGCGGTCACCGGGGAGCTGTTTTTT. This gives the protein CASSLRLAVAVTGELFF. Together with reference TRBV5-6 and TRBJ2-2, the CDR3 gives the full variable domain: DAGVTQSPTHLIKTRGQQVTLRCSPKSGHDTVSWYQQALGQGPQFIFQYYEEEERQRGNFPDRFSGHQFPNYSSELNVNALLLGDSALYLCASSLRLAVAVTGELFFGEGSRLTVL.

V is TRBV29-1 and J is TRBJ2-5; no reliable D call. The V and J ends lost 3 bases and 2 bases respectively, with 10 bases between them. The germline V gene encodes CDR1 SQVTM and CDR2 ANQGSEA. This CDR3 contains 13 residues. CDR3 protein: CSVESSEQETQYF. CDR3 DNA: TGCAGCGTTGAGAGCAGCGAACAAGAGACCCAGTACTTC.

The chain uses TRBV7-2 and TRBJ2-4, with a possible D match to TRBD2 (5 bases). Germline V gene sequence: CDR1 SGHTA, CDR2 FQGNSA. V lost 6 bases to trimming and J lost 0 bases, with 18 bases between them. This CDR3 region has 17 residues. DNA for the CDR3: TGTGCCAGCAGTTCGGTCGGGTGGGGAGTAGCCAAAAACATTCAGTACTTC. Its protein product is CASSSVGWGVAKNIQYF. Filled out from reference TRBV7-2 and TRBJ2-4, the complete variable domain reads GAGVSQSPSNKVTEKGKDVELRCDPISGHTALYWYRQSLGQGLEFLIYFQGNSAPDKSGLPSDRFSAERTGGSVSTLTIQRTQQEDSAVYLCASSSVGWGVAKNIQYFGAGTRLSVL.

The chain is built from TRBV9 and TRBJ1-6; TRBD1 is a possible D gene (5 bases). CDR3 size: 15 residues. Trimming removed 0 bases at V and 6 bases at J, with 10 bases between. Germline V CDR1 and CDR2: SGDLS, YYNGEE. As DNA, the CDR3 is TGTGCCAGCAGCGTAGGTGGGGGGAGTAATTCACCCCTCCACTTT. It specifies CASSVGGGSNSPLHF.

This sequence joins TRBV11-1 and TRBJ2-3; D gene unclear. Germline V gene sequence: CDR1 SGHAT, CDR2 FQDESV (reference sequence). The CDR3 consists of 12 residues. V lost 3 bases and J lost 6, with 7 bases in between. This chain's CDR3 is CASSLNEDTQYF. The CDR3 DNA sequence: TGTGCCAGCAGCTTGAATGAGGATACGCAGTATTTT.

The V gene is TRBV12-3 or TRBV12-4, the J gene TRBJ2-7; weak D call: TRBD2 (5 bases). Deletions cut 1 base from V and 5 bases from J, with 9 bases between. There are 13 residues in the CDR3. The CDR3 sequence: CASSLDSDDEQYF. For the CDR3, the DNA is TGTGCCAGCAGTTTAGATAGCGACGACGAGCAGTACTTC.

The chain uses TRBV9 and TRBJ2-1; 9 positions agree with TRBD2. The V segment lost 0 bases and the J segment 6 bases; nucleotides outside the gene matches: 7. The CDR3 has 16 residues. Germline lookup yields CDR1 SGDLS and CDR2 YYNGEE. CDR3 loop: CASSVAQRGETNEQFF. As DNA, the CDR3 is TGTGCCAGCAGCGTAGCCCAGCGGGGGGAAACCAATGAGCAGTTCTTC.

This clonotype has just a few counts. The CDR3: CSVERSLKETQYF. CDR3 in DNA: TGCAGCGTTGAAAGGTCCCTGAAGGAGACCCAGTACTTC. The chain has TRBV29-1 and TRBJ2-5, with no clear D. CDR1 and CDR2 (germline): SQVTM, ANQGSEA. With 2 bases removed from V and 5 bases from J, the gap between germline ends came to 12 bases. The CDR3 covers 13 residues.

The V and J genes are TRBV7-6 and TRBJ1-2, with a weak D call TRBD1 (6 bases). V dropped 5 bases and J dropped 2 bases, with 15 bases sitting between them. Per germline, CDR1 SGHVS and CDR2 FNYEAQ. This CDR3 is built from 15 residues. The CDR3 DNA is TGTGCCAGCAGCCCCTACAGGGAAGCAAACTATGGCTACACCTTC. Translated: CASSPYREANYGYTF.

This clonotype was seen more than once but under ten times. This chain joins TRBV9 and TRBJ1-1; D is ambiguous. The CDR3 loop spans 14 amino acids. V was shortened by 1 base and J by 1 base, with 8 bases between the two germline ends. Germline V gives CDR1 SGDLS, CDR2 YYNGEE. The CDR3 coding sequence is TGTGCCAGCAGCGTAAAGGGTCAGAACACTGAAGCTTTCTTT. This codes for CASSVKGQNTEAFF.

This clonotype turned up a few times. This sequence joins TRBV6-4 and TRBJ2-1; no clear D. Trimming removed 2 bases at V and 5 bases at J, with 7 bases between. The CDR3 covers 13 residues. Germline V gene lookup returns CDR1 MRHNA and CDR2 SNTAGT. DNA for the CDR3: TGTGCCAGCAGTGACAGGGCCCACAATGAGCAGTTCTTC. This sequence encodes CASSDRAHNEQFF.

The chain couples TRBV6-2 or TRBV6-3 to TRBJ2-3, with TRBD1 identical over 9 bases. Germline V gives CDR1 MNHEY, CDR2 SVGEGT. The CDR3 sequence is 14 residues long. J was trimmed by 6 bases and V by 2 bases; bases with no gene match: 3. CDR3 region: CASSYPGTGDTQYF. The CDR3 DNA follows: TGTGCCAGCAGTTACCCCGGGACAGGGGATACGCAGTATTTT.

The chain carries TRBV7-3 and TRBJ2-1, with 8 bases lining up with TRBD2. V lost 0 bases to trimming and J lost 6 bases; unmatched junction nucleotides: 7. This CDR3 comprises 16 residues. CDR1 SGHTA and CDR2 FQGTGA come from the germline V gene. CDR3 protein: CASSLTGAGALNEQFF. In DNA, the CDR3 is TGTGCCAGCAGCTTAACGGGAGCGGGGGCCCTCAATGAGCAGTTCTTC.

This clonotype showed up just a few times. This chain links TRBV12-3 or TRBV12-4 with TRBJ2-2, with unresolved D. The CDR3 has 13 residues. V gave up 6 bases and J gave up 5 bases, with 10 bases separating them. The CDR3, as DNA: TGTGCCAGCAGCTGGCAGCAGACCGGGGAGCTGTTTTTT. It codes for CASSWQQTGELFF.

There are a few counts of this clonotype. The gene calls are TRBV20-1 and TRBJ2-1; D perhaps matches TRBD2 (6 bases). Between the trimmed V and J ends, which lost 7 bases and 8 bases, there was a span of 18 bases. CDR3 length: 13 residues. Germline V lookup: CDR1 DFQATT, CDR2 SNEGSKA (reference sequence). CDR3 coding DNA: TGCAGTGGCGGGGCCCCCAGGGCGGATGAGCAGTTCTTC. Protein: CSGGAPRADEQFF.

This clonotype was detected only a few times. Here the CDR3 reads CASRQGPNYGYTF. CDR3 coding DNA: TGTGCCAGCAGACAGGGGCCCAACTATGGCTACACCTTC. The chain couples TRBV9 to TRBJ1-2; 7 positions agree with TRBD1. From germline, CDR1 is SGDLS and CDR2 YYNGEE. This CDR3 has 13 amino acids. V trimming: 5 bases; J trimming: 2 bases; junction bases outside the gene matches: 3.

V and J are TRBV19 and TRBJ1-2, with TRBD1 identical over 7 bases. The V and J ends lost 5 bases and 4 bases, in that order; junction bases with no gene match: 7. Germline V CDR1 and CDR2: LNHDA, SQIVND (reference sequence). CDR3 length: 14 amino acids. CDR3 coding DNA: TGTGCCAGTAGTCCCCTAGGGGGCTTCTATGGCTACACCTTC. Translation gives CASSPLGGFYGYTF. Complete variable domain (other parts from reference TRBV19 and TRBJ1-2): DGGITQSPKYLFRKEGQNVTLSCEQNLNHDAMYWYRQDPGQGLRLIYYSQIVNDFQKGDIAEGYSVSREKKESFPLTVTSAQKNPTAFYLCASSPLGGFYGYTFGSGTRLTVV.

The chain couples TRBV11-2 to TRBJ2-3; 10 nucleotides agree with TRBD2. The germline CDR1 and CDR2 sequences are SGHAT and FQNNGV. The junction had 17 bases not matched to a gene; V was cut back by 0 bases and J by 2 bases. The length of the CDR3 is 21 residues. DNA for the CDR3: TGTGCCAGCAGCTTAGATCTCGGGGGACTAGCGTCGCGCCAAACCACAGATACGCAGTATTTT. Encoded protein: CASSLDLGGLASRQTTDTQYF.

The rearrangement uses TRBV6-5 and TRBJ2-7, with D possibly matching TRBD2 (5 bases). V dropped 3 bases and J dropped 5 bases, with 11 bases sitting between them. The CDR3 loop spans 13 amino acids. Germline lookup yields CDR1 MNHEY and CDR2 SVGAGI. The CDR3 DNA reads TGTGCCAGCAGTTATACCCCGCGGGACGAGCAGTACTTC. Residues: CASSYTPRDEQYF.

This clonotype was recorded at least ten times. The rearrangement uses TRBV6-6 and TRBJ2-1; TRBD2 matches 7 bases. The CDR3 totals 15 residues. Germline CDR1 reads MNHNY; CDR2 reads SVGAGI (reference sequence). Unmatched junction bases numbered 11, after V lost 8 bases and J lost 4 bases. CDR3 nucleotide sequence: TGTGCCAGCCTGGGGGTCGGGGGGTATTACAATGAGCAGTTCTTC. It translates to CASLGVGGYYNEQFF.

This chain joins TRBV7-2 and TRBJ1-1; D is undetermined. The CDR3 runs 15 residues. V was pared by 6 bases and J by 3 bases, with 17 bases between. Germline V lookup: CDR1 SGHTA, CDR2 FQGNSA. The CDR3 region has the DNA TGTGCCAGCAGAATACTTTTGGGCGGGTACACTGAAGCTTTCTTT. Translation: CASRILLGGYTEAFF.

The rearrangement joins TRBV7-9 to TRBJ1-4; D remains unclear. V lost 1 base and J lost 2, with 8 bases in between. The germline CDR1 and CDR2 sequences are SEHNR and FQNEAQ (reference sequence). This CDR3 is 15 amino acids long. The CDR3 sequence is CASSLGSLTNEKLFF. Here the CDR3 DNA reads TGTGCCAGCAGCTTAGGCAGTTTGACTAATGAAAAACTGTTTTTT. Full variable domain (outside the CDR3, taken from reference TRBV7-9 and TRBJ1-4): DTGVSQNPRHKITKRGQNVTFRCDPISEHNRLYWYRQTLGQGPEFLTYFQNEAQLEKSRLLSDRFSAERPKGSFSTLEIQRTEQGDSAMYLCASSLGSLTNEKLFFGSGTQLSVL.

The chain has TRBV7-2 and TRBJ2-7, with 9 bases aligning to TRBD1. This CDR3 spans 12 amino acids. CDR1 and CDR2 (germline): SGHTA, FQGNSA. Trimming took 5 bases from V and 6 from J; bases not matched to a gene: 2. This CDR3 is CASSRTGAEQYV. CDR3 DNA: TGTGCCAGCAGCCGGACAGGGGCCGAGCAGTACGTC.

Here the CDR3 DNA reads TGTGCCAGCAATGTCGCGGGGGGCTACAATGAGCAGTTCTTC. Protein: CASNVAGGYNEQFF. This chain links TRBV2 with TRBJ2-1; 8 bases are a match to TRBD2. The J segment lost 3 bases and the V segment lost 7 bases, leaving 5 bases of the junction unmatched. CDR1 is SNHLY and CDR2 is FYNNEI in the germline V gene. The CDR3 consists of 14 residues.

The V and J genes are TRBV4-2 and TRBJ1-1, with TRBD1 matching over 7 bases. The J segment lost 2 bases and the V segment lost 6 bases, leaving 12 bases of the junction unmatched. The CDR3 extends over 16 amino acids. The germline V gene encodes CDR1 LGHNA and CDR2 YNFKEQ. DNA of the CDR3: TGTGCCAGCAGTTCTCCTGGGGGGACAGAAAACACTGAAGCTTTCTTT. As protein: CASSSPGGTENTEAFF.

The V and J genes are TRBV29-1 and TRBJ2-2; weak D call: TRBD2 (6 bases). CDR3 length: 16 residues. Trimming shortened V by 4 bases and J by 1 base, and 16 bases separated the two germline ends. Per the germline V gene, CDR1 is SQVTM and CDR2 is ANQGSEA. The CDR3 nucleotides read TGCAGCGTTGGGTCCCGCGGGGCGAAGAACACCGGGGAGCTGTTTTTT. This gives the protein CSVGSRGAKNTGELFF.

The V gene is TRBV12-3 or TRBV12-4, the J gene TRBJ1-1, with D maybe TRBD1 (5 bases). Trimming left V 1 base short and J 7 bases short, with 13 bases between. The CDR3 extends over 14 amino acids. CDR3 amino acids: CASSLGRAMVEAFF. CDR3 DNA: TGTGCCAGCAGTTTAGGCAGGGCCATGGTTGAAGCTTTCTTT.